Each of the 20 T cell receptor beta chains below was sequenced from the same sample in a study of T cell responses to AZD1222 COVID-19 vaccine. TCRdb's copy holds only in-frame clones and misses some; the assay was immunoSEQ multiplex PCR. The sample carries 90,000 to 110,000 clones, approximately 88% recorded once. This specimen consisted of peripheral blood, obtained on day 0 of MenACWY control vaccination. These receptors came from an adult in good health.

This sequence joins TRBV27 and TRBJ2-5; D might be TRBD1 (6 bases). The CDR3 runs to 16 residues. Germline V gene lookup returns CDR1 MNHEY and CDR2 SMNVEV (reference sequence). Deletions cut 2 bases from V and 0 bases from J, with 13 bases between. The CDR3 sequence: CASSLGTGTNQETQYF. The CDR3 nucleotides read TGTGCCAGCAGTTTAGGTACCGGGACAAACCAAGAGACCCAGTACTTC.

The CDR3 DNA reads as TGTGCCAGCAGCCAAGGGGCAGGGGCCTGGGAGCGGTATTTT. Translating gives CASSQGAGAWERYF. V usage is TRBV28 and J usage is TRBJ2-3; D is perhaps TRBD1 (6 bases). V was clipped by 6 bases and J by 14 bases, with 24 bases between them. CDR1 MDHEN and CDR2 SYDVKM come from the germline V gene. The CDR3 has 14 residues.

This clone was seen just once. The J gene is TRBJ2-1, the V gene TRBV21-1; the table's D call of TRBD2 was not tested on the DNA. TRBV21-1 is a pseudogene. The length of the CDR3 is 19 residues. CDR3 amino acids: CAIPAQTLRSGPSYNEQFF. In DNA, the CDR3 is TGTGCCATCCCCGCACAAACCCTGAGGAGCGGGCCTTCCTACAATGAGCAGTTCTTC.

The chain uses TRBV28 and TRBJ2-6; D ambiguous. From germline, CDR1 is MDHEN and CDR2 SYDVKM. V lost 6 bases and J 0 bases, leaving 9 bases between the germline ends. This CDR3 has 15 amino acids. The CDR3 DNA follows: TGTGCCAGCAGGCCGACAAACTCTGGGGCCAACGTCCTGACTTTC. Translation: CASRPTNSGANVLTF.

The chain couples TRBV18 to TRBJ1-1, with TRBD1 identical over 11 bases. The CDR3 totals 20 residues. The V gene's germline CDR1 is KGHSH and CDR2 LQKENI. Trimming removed 2 bases from V and 4 bases from J; junction bases left unmatched: 18. The DNA of the CDR3 is TGTGCCAGCTCACCAATCTATCGGACAGGGGGCGCGCGGAGGGGCACTGAAGCTTTCTTT. Translation: CASSPIYRTGGARRGTEAFF. The whole variable domain, remainder taken from reference TRBV18 and TRBJ1-1, is NAGVMQNPRHLVRRRGQEARLRCSPMKGHSHVYWYRQLPEEGLKFMVYLQKENIIDESGMPKERFSAEFPKEGPSILRIQQVVRGDSAAYFCASSPIYRTGGARRGTEAFFGQGTRLTVV.

The rearrangement links TRBV5-4 to TRBJ1-4, with no clear D. Germline assignment: CDR1 SGHNT and CDR2 YYREEE (reference sequence). The CDR3 contains 13 residues. V was pared by 8 bases and J by 10 bases, with 18 bases between. This chain's CDR3 is CASQREMTGKLFF. The CDR3 DNA reads as TGTGCCAGTCAGAGGGAGATGACGGGAAAACTGTTTTTT.

This chain joins TRBV5-4 and TRBJ2-1, with 10 positions matching TRBD1. This CDR3 is 15 amino acids long. Germline values: CDR1 SGHNT, CDR2 YYREEE (reference sequence). V lost 4 bases, J lost 4 bases, and 5 bases stayed unmatched. The CDR3 DNA is TGTGCCAGCAGCCGCGACAGGGGGCCTTACAATGAGCAGTTCTTC. Its protein product is CASSRDRGPYNEQFF.

V gene TRBV7-8 combines with J gene TRBJ2-6; D is undetermined. The V end lost 1 base, the J end lost 0 bases, and 4 bases lay between the germline ends. This CDR3 is 15 amino acids long. In germline, CDR1 is SGHVS, CDR2 FQNEAQ. The CDR3 DNA reads TGTGCCAGCAGCTTAGGCAACTCTGGGGCCAACGTCCTGACTTTC. Encoded protein: CASSLGNSGANVLTF.

This clone was counted only a few times. This chain joins TRBV12-3 or TRBV12-4 and TRBJ2-2; D not resolved. This CDR3 is 13 amino acids long. V lost 1 base and J lost 7, with 7 bases in between. The chain's CDR3 is CASSLVQGGELFF. The CDR3 DNA follows: TGTGCCAGCAGTTTAGTTCAAGGCGGGGAGCTGTTTTTT.

This sequence joins TRBV7-2 and TRBJ1-3; tentatively, D is TRBD1 (5 bases). Per germline, CDR1 SGHTA and CDR2 FQGNSA. With 5 bases removed from V and 0 bases from J, the gap between germline ends came to 11 bases. The CDR3 consists of 15 residues. CDR3 residues: CASSPGRGSGNTIYF. The CDR3 DNA reads TGTGCCAGCAGCCCGGGGAGGGGCTCTGGAAACACCATATATTTT.

The rearrangement joins TRBV5-1 to TRBJ1-1, with TRBD1 as a possible D gene (6 bases). Trimming took off 2 bases at V and 4 bases at J, with 15 bases between the two ends. Per the germline V gene, CDR1 is SGHRS and CDR2 is YFSETQ. The CDR3 sequence is 15 residues long. The CDR3 region has the DNA TGCGCCAGCAGCTTAGCGGGGGCCGGTAGCACTGAAGCTTTCTTT. It specifies CASSLAGAGSTEAFF. Using reference TRBV5-1 and TRBJ1-1 for the parts outside the CDR3, the full variable domain is KAGVTQTPRYLIKTRGQQVTLSCSPISGHRSVSWYQQTPGQGLQFLFEYFSETQRNKGNFPGRFSGRQFSNSRSEMNVSTLELGDSALYLCASSLAGAGSTEAFFGQGTRLTVV.

This rearrangement joins TRBV6-2 or TRBV6-3 to TRBJ2-1, with D possibly being TRBD1 or TRBD2 (5 bases each). Germline V CDR1 and CDR2: MNHEY, SVGEGT. The ends were cut back, 6 bases at V and 0 bases at J, with 12 bases in the middle. The CDR3 covers 15 residues. The CDR3 coding sequence is TGTGCCAGCAGCTCCGGGACCACCTCCTACAATGAGCAGTTCTTC. It encodes CASSSGTTSYNEQFF.

In this sample, this clone turned up once. This chain joins TRBV9 and TRBJ2-1, with unresolved D. V was clipped by 1 base and J by 6 bases, with 14 bases between them. Germline values: CDR1 SGDLS, CDR2 YYNGEE. This CDR3 is 15 amino acids long. The CDR3 nucleotides read TGTGCCAGCAGCGTAAACCTACATCCATCCAATGAGCAGTTCTTC. It encodes CASSVNLHPSNEQFF.

This chain uses TRBV7-8 with TRBJ1-1; 7 nucleotides line up with TRBD1. This CDR3 contains 15 residues. Looked up from germline, CDR1 is SGHVS and CDR2 is FQNEAQ. Trimming at V came to 1 base and at J to 6 bases, leaving 8 bases not matched to a gene. This chain's CDR3 is CASSLVSNRGAEAFF. CDR3 nucleotide sequence: TGTGCCAGCAGCTTAGTTTCGAACAGGGGCGCTGAAGCTTTCTTT.

CDR3 amino acids: CASSEYTGQGGSPLHF. The CDR3, as DNA: TGTGCCAGCAGCGAATATACGGGACAGGGGGGTTCACCCCTCCACTTT. The V gene is TRBV7-8, the J gene TRBJ1-6, with 11 bases matching TRBD1. The V and J ends lost 5 bases and 9 bases, in that order; junction bases with no gene match: 9. The CDR3 is made up of 16 amino acids. From germline, CDR1 is SGHVS and CDR2 FQNEAQ.

The CDR3 region is CASSIRTGGAEAFF. The CDR3 DNA is TGTGCCAGCAGCATTAGGACAGGGGGGGCTGAAGCTTTCTTT. The rearrangement joins TRBV7-2 to TRBJ1-1; the match to TRBD1 covers 10 bases. V dropped 5 bases and J dropped 6; count of bases not matched to a gene: 6. The CDR3 spans 14 residues. From germline, CDR1 is SGHTA and CDR2 FQGNSA.

The rearrangement joins TRBV11-2 to TRBJ1-3, with D hard to call. The CDR3 totals 14 residues. CDR1 SGHAT and CDR2 FQNNGV come from the germline V gene. Trimming shortened V by 5 bases and J by 6 bases, and 14 bases separated the two germline ends. CDR3: CASSPDGLLNTIYF. In DNA form, the CDR3 reads TGTGCCAGCAGCCCCGACGGTCTTTTAAACACCATATATTTT.

The genes are TRBV18 and TRBJ2-5; 7 bases map to TRBD1. J gave up 4 bases and V 3 bases, and 5 bases lay outside the gene matches. CDR1 is KGHSH, CDR2 LQKENI, per germline. The CDR3 has 14 residues. In DNA, the CDR3 is TGTGCCAGCTCACCTCCGGGACAGTCAGAGACCCAGTACTTC. Its translation is CASSPPGQSETQYF.

This clone was seen a handful of times. The chain links TRBV7-3 to TRBJ2-2; 7 bases match TRBD1. The germline V gene encodes CDR1 SGHTA and CDR2 FQGTGA. V lost 2 bases, J lost 9 bases, and 6 bases stayed unmatched. The CDR3 consists of 14 residues. Written as DNA, the CDR3 is TGTGCCAGCAGCTTAGGGACAGTACAACGGGAGCTGTTTTTT. Amino acids: CASSLGTVQRELFF.

This clone has only one observation. The chain uses TRBV12-3 or TRBV12-4 and TRBJ1-4; 7 nucleotides line up with TRBD1. This CDR3 has 13 amino acids. Trimming cost V 6 bases and J 7 bases; bases outside gene matches: 5. CDR3 sequence (DNA): TGTGCCAGCAGGACAGGGATTCGTGAAAAACTGTTTTTT. Translated: CASRTGIREKLFF.